This T cell receptor beta chain was sequenced in a study of tumor-infiltrating lymphocytes in primary liver carcinoma. RNA was extracted from whole blood without cell sorting, alongside germline DNA. With respect to this clonotype: A read error is possible here, since a much larger clone lies one base away.

Using a constant-region primer together with ProtoScript II reverse transcriptase, TCR beta cDNA was made from roughly 540 ng of total RNA. Employing slightly modified ARM-PCR, three nested multiplex PCR rounds were run, and these gave rise to the TCR beta libraries. The two initial PCR rounds, about 9 cycles each, used TRBV1-TRBV30 forward and C-beta reverse primers. Each CDR3 protein is one row after TCRdb ran MiXCR on the multiplex PCR reads. This sample has about 320,000 distinct CDR3 sequences; more than 55% occur once, and the top ten carry 15% to 20%. The CDR3 consists of 12 residues. The germline V gene encodes CDR1 MNHEY and CDR2 SVGEGT. V was cut by 2 bases and J by 5 bases, with 6 bases left in between.

The receptor comes from a woman in her twenties or thirties with primary liver carcinoma and hepatitis B virus infection. The sample comprised peripheral blood. The J gene is TRBJ2-5, the V gene TRBV6-2 or TRBV6-3; the D is unclear. The CDR3 sequence is CASSYTTETQYF. In DNA, the CDR3 is TGTGCCAGCAGTTACACGACTGAGACCCAGTACTTC.